This T cell receptor (beta chain) derives from a study of cytomegalovirus exposure and HLA in healthy donors. The wider study: As released early, the data held roughly 85 million unique TCRs from HLA-typed donors.

60 Vbeta and 13 Jbeta primers were used in PCR. The table came from immunoSEQ multiplex PCR; TCRdb's copy has only in-frame clones and leaves some out. Here the sample spans some 120,000 clones, 65% to 80% being singletons. This CDR3 has 12 amino acids. V gave up 5 bases and J gave up 3 bases, with 8 bases separating them. CDR1 and CDR2 from the germline V gene are SEHNR and FQNEAQ (reference sequence). The rearrangement links TRBV7-9 to TRBJ2-7; D remains unclear. Sequencing was done on a sample of PBMCs. The sequence was obtained from a woman aged 55-69 years in good health and CMV-seropositive. The CDR3 spells CASSVVIYEQYF. The CDR3 nucleotides are TGTGCCAGCAGCGTAGTTATCTACGAGCAGTACTTC.